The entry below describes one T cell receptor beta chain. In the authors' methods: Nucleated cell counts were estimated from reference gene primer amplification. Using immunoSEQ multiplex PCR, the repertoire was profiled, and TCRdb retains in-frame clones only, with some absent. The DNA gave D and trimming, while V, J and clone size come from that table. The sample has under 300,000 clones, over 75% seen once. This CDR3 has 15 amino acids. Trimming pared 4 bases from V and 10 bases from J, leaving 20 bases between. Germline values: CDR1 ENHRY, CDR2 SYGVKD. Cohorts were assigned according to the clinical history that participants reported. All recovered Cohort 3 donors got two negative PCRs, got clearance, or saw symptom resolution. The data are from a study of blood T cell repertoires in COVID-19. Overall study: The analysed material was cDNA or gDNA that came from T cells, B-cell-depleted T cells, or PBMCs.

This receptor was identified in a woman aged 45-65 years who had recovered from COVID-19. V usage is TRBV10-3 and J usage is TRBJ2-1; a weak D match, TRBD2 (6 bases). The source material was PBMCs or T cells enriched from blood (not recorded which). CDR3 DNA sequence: TGTGCCATCAGTGGGTTCGAGGGCTCGGGGAGGGAGCAGTTCTTC. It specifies CAISGFEGSGREQFF.